What follows is one T cell receptor (beta chain) and its context. What it binds is not known. These data belong to a study of T cell responses to AZD1222 COVID-19 vaccine. Study-level points and caveats: Repertoires were obtained solely post-peak T cell response. There were vaccine-associated CD4 TCRs across spike, dominant at 160-218 and 743-854. The donor group comprised mostly white British people and more females; the analysis possibly underestimated clonal diversity. Receipt of two AZD1222 doses was followed by a rise in Spike-specific TCR breadth and depth.

The method was immunoSEQ multiplex PCR; TCRdb's version includes in-frame clones alone and lacks a portion of them. Recorded for this sample: about 140,000 clones. V lost 5 bases, J lost 9 bases, and 5 bases stayed unmatched. The CDR3 is 13 residues long. Germline values: CDR1 SGHVS, CDR2 FQNEAQ. The chain uses TRBV7-8 and TRBJ2-1; 9 bases match TRBD2. This clonotype was obtained from an adult in good health. Sequenced sample: peripheral blood. CDR3 in DNA: TGTGCCAGCAGCCGCCTAGCGGGGTTTGAGCAGTTCTTC. This encodes CASSRLAGFEQFF. Full variable domain (remainder filled in from reference TRBV7-8 and TRBJ2-1): GAGVSQSPRYKVAKRGQDVALRCDPISGHVSLFWYQQALGQGPEFLTYFQNEAQLDKSGLPSDRFFAERPEGSVSTLKIQRTQQEDSAVYLCASSRLAGFEQFFGPGTRLTVL.